This TCR beta chain was profiled in a study of blood T cell repertoires in COVID-19. About the research overall: Sample material is recorded as cDNA or gDNA derived from T cells, B-cell-depleted T cells, or PBMCs.

As originally analysed: Cell counts per sample came from amplifying reference gene primers. Sequencing was performed with immunoSEQ multiplex PCR; in TCRdb, only in-frame clones are kept and a portion is missing. V, J and clone size reflect that table, while D and trimming were determined from the DNA. The sample records some 62,000 clones, about nine tenths being singletons. Germline V gene data show CDR1 as MDHEN and CDR2 as SYDVKM. The CDR3 length is 14 residues. V shed 4 bases and J 5 bases; nucleotides not matched to a gene: 4. The J gene is TRBJ2-1, the V gene TRBV28; TRBD2 aligns across 8 bases. The TCR sequence derives from a woman over 75 with acute or convalescent COVID-19. Sequenced material: peripheral blood. CDR3 nucleotide sequence: TGTGCCAGCAGTTCCCCGACTAGCGACAATGAGCAGTTCTTC. This sequence encodes CASSSPTSDNEQFF.